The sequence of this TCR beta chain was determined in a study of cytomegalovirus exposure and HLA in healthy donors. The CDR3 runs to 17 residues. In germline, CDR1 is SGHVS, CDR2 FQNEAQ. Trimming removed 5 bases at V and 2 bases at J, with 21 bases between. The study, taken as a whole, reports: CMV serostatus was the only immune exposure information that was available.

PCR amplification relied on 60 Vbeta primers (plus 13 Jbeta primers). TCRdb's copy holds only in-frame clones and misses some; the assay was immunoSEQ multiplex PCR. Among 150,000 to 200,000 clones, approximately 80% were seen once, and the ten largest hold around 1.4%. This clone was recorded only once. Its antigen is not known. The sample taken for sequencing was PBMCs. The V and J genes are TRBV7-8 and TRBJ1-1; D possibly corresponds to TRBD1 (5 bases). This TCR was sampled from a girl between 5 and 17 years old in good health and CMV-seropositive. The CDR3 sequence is CASSPRRGFPGNTEAFF. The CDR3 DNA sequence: TGTGCCAGCAGCCCACGGAGGGGCTTCCCTGGCAACACTGAAGCTTTCTTT.